The clone carrying this T cell receptor (beta chain) was observed at least ten times. Antigen unknown. The data belong to a study of response to subunit inactivated influenza vaccine. The study, taken as a whole, reports: The authors proposed limited new T cell recruitment per seasonal influenza vaccination.

CDR3 length: 14 amino acids. CDR1 and CDR2 (germline): DFQATT, SNEGSKA (reference sequence). Deletions cut 1 base from V and 0 bases from J, with 10 bases between. TCRdb analysed the RT-PCR reads with MiXCR anew, one entry per CDR3 protein. The sample includes 280,000 or so distinct CDR3 sequences, less than 25% of them seen just once. Sequencing used PBMCs from blood, obtained approximately 20 months after vaccination. This chain links TRBV20-1 with TRBJ2-7; possibly TRBD1 for D (6 bases). The sequence was collected from a man between 50 and 70 years old who received an inactivated influenza vaccine. The DNA for the CDR3 is TGCAGTGCTAGAGTGGACAGTAGCTCCTACGAGCAGTACTTC. It is translated as CSARVDSSSYEQYF.